This T cell receptor (beta chain) originates from a study of radiotherapy plus CTLA-4 blockade in lung cancer (dated by TCRdb to the late 2010s). Broadly, across the study: Objective responses were observed in more than 15% of enrolled patients, and disease control was achieved in less than 35%. Points the paper makes about the study in general: The strongest predictors of response were reported to be early dynamic shifts in blood T cell clones along with a rise in serum interferon-beta following radiation. After treatment with radiotherapy and ipilimumab, TCR clones that originated in tumors expanded in peripheral blood.

In the germline V gene (reference sequence), CDR1 corresponds to MNHEY and CDR2 to SMNVEV. The CDR3, from cysteine to phenylalanine, totals 16 residues. Only the CDR3 DNA stays, 48 bases, in frame from base 1. Remarks on this clone: Which antigen it targets is not known. At one boundary the junction diverges from the germline segment, which might be a read error. Other DNA sequences in the same sample also yield this CDR3.

The study evaluated CTLA-4 blockade (ipilimumab) given together with focal radiation therapy in patients who had chemo-refractory metastatic non-small-cell lung cancer. Preparation of the library involved the immunoSEQ multiplex PCR assay. The source is immuneACCESS, and TCRdb retained only in-frame sequences with V and J called. Part of the clones is not carried over; for the studies checked, unresolved V genes explain less than half of this, and the remainder is unexplained. Within this sample are over 75,000 clones, with roughly four fifths of them counted one time only. Together, the top ten hold roughly 0.84% of the sample.

Sequencing used peripheral blood, obtained from a patient treated with radiotherapy plus ipilimumab. The clonotype comes from a human donor with non-small cell lung cancer who had stable disease on radiotherapy plus ipilimumab. Recombination connected TRBV27 to TRBJ1-2; TRBD1 could be the D gene, as 6 bases match. The CDR3 loop reads CASSFKTGQGSYGYTF. In nucleotide form, the sequence is TGTGCCAGTAGTTTTAAAACCGGGCAGGGGTCCTATGGCTACACCTTC.